Described below is a single TCR beta chain sequence and its context. The data stem from a study of PD-1 blockade in mismatch repair-deficient tumors. TCRdb's table, derived via immunoSEQ multiplex PCR, lists solely in-frame clones and lacks some. The sample carries 15,000 to 25,000 clones, approximately 80% recorded once. Looked up from germline, CDR1 is MNHEY and CDR2 is SVGAGI. V lost 1 base, J lost 4 bases, and 10 bases lay in between. The CDR3 is made up of 14 amino acids. This chain uses TRBV6-5 with TRBJ1-2; the D gene is possibly TRBD1 (5 bases). The sample consisted of PBMCs, taken 52 weeks after starting pembrolizumab. This sequence originates from an adult with mismatch repair-deficient cancer. The CDR3 protein is CASSYYQGSYGYTF. The CDR3 DNA reads as TGTGCCAGCAGTTACTACCAGGGCTCCTATGGCTACACCTTC.